This entry describes one T cell receptor (beta chain). Its antigen is currently unknown. Every sample had about 0.9-10 million cryopreserved PBMC in it before DNA extraction. Trimming took off 7 bases at V and 4 bases at J, with 13 bases between the two ends. In germline, CDR1 is MNHNS, CDR2 SASEGT. The CDR3 sequence is 13 residues long. At survey level, the immunoSEQ assay was run in its v3.0 version. Sequencing set out to capture roughly 40,000-55,000 T-cell genomes per sample. Only in-frame clones appear in the TCRdb table, and some are missing; sequencing was by immunoSEQ multiplex PCR. This sample has about 35,000 clones, with about 70% found just once. This record comes from a study of long-term antiretroviral therapy in people with HIV. Study-wide results and limits: Repertoires with HIV possessed tighter CDR3 length spans than those of controls. Clonotypes expanded prior to ART showed repertoire dominance at all sampled time points.

The sample in question was unsorted PBMCs, obtained 3 years after starting antiretroviral therapy. The receptor was isolated from a man in his fifties or sixties with HIV. V and J are TRBV6-1 and TRBJ1-1, with D maybe TRBD1 (5 bases). For the CDR3, the DNA is TGTGCCAGCAACAGAGAGGGGATCACTGAAGCTTTCTTT. Translating it yields CASNREGITEAFF.